This T cell receptor beta chain was obtained from a study of blood T cell repertoires in COVID-19. In the study overall: The samples span acute and convalescent COVID-19 from the United States, Italy and Spain.

Unmatched junction bases numbered 2, after V lost 3 bases and J lost 0 bases. CDR1 is SGHTA, CDR2 FQGNSA, per germline. This CDR3 comprises 16 residues. Source study methods: Amplification of reference gene primers provided the estimated nucleated cell counts. Profiled with immunoSEQ multiplex PCR; TCRdb holds only in-frame clones, not every one. V and J calls and clone size follow that table, whereas D and trimming were derived from the DNA. The data show some 210,000 clones, 92% seen once. The rearrangement links TRBV7-2 to TRBJ2-2, with TRBD2 matching over 9 bases. The sample taken for sequencing was peripheral blood. This clonotype was obtained from a young man with acute or convalescent COVID-19. CDR3 protein: CASSFSGSANTGELFF. The CDR3 coding sequence is TGTGCCAGCAGCTTTAGCGGGAGTGCGAACACCGGGGAGCTGTTTTTT.